These 26 T cell receptor beta chains were all obtained from the same sample, sequenced in a study of blood T cell repertoires in COVID-19. Sequencing was performed with immunoSEQ multiplex PCR; in TCRdb, only in-frame clones are kept and a portion is missing. The sample holds 30,000 to 40,000 clones; 75% to 85% are singletons and the top ten take about an eighth. Input material: peripheral blood. The receptors stem from a woman in her seventies with acute or convalescent COVID-19.

This clone has a single count. This chain connects TRBV6-1 to TRBJ1-3, with D maybe TRBD1 (5 bases). The V gene lost 2 bases and the J gene lost 1 base, with 9 bases spanning the gap. This CDR3 has 15 residues. Germline CDR1 reads MNHNS; CDR2 reads SASEGT. The CDR3 DNA follows: TGTGCCAGCAGTGAACTCAGGGCGTCTGGAAACACCATATATTTT. Its translation is CASSELRASGNTIYF.

This chain connects TRBV6-5 to TRBJ2-1; possibly TRBD2 for D (6 bases). Trimming pared 8 bases from V and 5 bases from J, leaving 16 bases between. The CDR3 has 14 amino acids. In germline, CDR1 is MNHEY, CDR2 SVGAGI. CDR3 DNA sequence: TGTGCCAGCTGGTCCGGCGGGACGAACAATGAGCAGTTCTTC. This translates into CASWSGGTNNEQFF.

The chain uses TRBV3-1 (or the pseudogene TRBV3-2) and TRBJ1-1, with D maybe TRBD1 (5 bases). Trimming pared 0 bases from V and 11 bases from J, leaving 10 bases between. Germline-derived CDR1 and CDR2 are LGHDT and YNNKEL (reference sequence). This CDR3 has 12 amino acids. The CDR3 DNA reads TGTGCCAGCAGCCAAGACCGGGGGGACGCTTTCTTT. Its protein product is CASSQDRGDAFF.

This clone was detected only once. The chain links TRBV19 to TRBJ2-3; the match to TRBD2 covers 8 bases. Germline-derived CDR1 and CDR2 are LNHDA and SQIVND (reference sequence). V shed 8 bases and J 8 bases; nucleotides not matched to a gene: 21. This CDR3 contains 17 residues. In DNA form, the CDR3 reads TGTGCCAGTTCCGATCGGGGAGCGGGGGCCTCCCGGGGTACGCAGTATTTT. It encodes CASSDRGAGASRGTQYF.

This sequence joins TRBV2 and TRBJ1-5, with D perhaps TRBD1 (6 bases). Germline V gene data show CDR1 as SNHLY and CDR2 as FYNNEI. With 7 bases removed from V and 6 bases from J, the gap between germline ends came to 22 bases. The CDR3 consists of 16 residues. The DNA of the CDR3 is TGTGCCAGCACCGCCGGGACAACTAACACGGGTCAGCCCCAGCATTTT. Protein sequence: CASTAGTTNTGQPQHF.

The rearrangement links TRBV2 to TRBJ1-1; 8 nucleotides line up with TRBD1. There are 15 residues in the CDR3. V gave up 8 bases and J gave up 0 bases; unmatched junction bases: 8. Germline loops: CDR1 SNHLY, CDR2 FYNNEI. Written as DNA, the CDR3 is TGTGCCAGCGCCCCGACAGGGGCCCTGAACACTGAAGCTTTCTTT. This codes for CASAPTGALNTEAFF.

The J gene is TRBJ1-1, the V gene TRBV7-6; D may be TRBD1 (6 bases). The CDR3 is 16 residues long. Germline V gene sequence: CDR1 SGHVS, CDR2 FNYEAQ. Trimming shortened V by 5 bases and J by 0 bases, and 16 bases separated the two germline ends. CDR3 sequence reads: CASSPWRQGLNTEAFF. The CDR3 nucleotides read TGTGCCAGCAGCCCCTGGCGGCAGGGGTTGAACACTGAAGCTTTCTTT.

This chain connects TRBV18 to TRBJ2-1, with 9 bases aligning to TRBD2. The CDR3 spans 15 residues. Unmatched junction bases numbered 5, after V lost 5 bases and J lost 3 bases. CDR1 and CDR2 from the germline V gene are KGHSH and LQKENI. CDR3 nucleotides: TGTGCCAGCTCAGCCGGGACTAGCCACTACAATGAGCAGTTCTTC. This encodes CASSAGTSHYNEQFF.

V usage is TRBV6-4 and J usage is TRBJ2-1, with 12 bases identical to TRBD2. Losses at the gene ends were 5 bases for V and 2 bases for J; bases not matched to a gene: 4. The CDR3 has 16 amino acids. In germline, CDR1 is MRHNA, CDR2 SNTAGT. CDR3 nucleotide sequence: TGTGCCAGCAGTAGGACTAGCGGGATCCCCTACAATGAGCAGTTCTTC. It yields the protein CASSRTSGIPYNEQFF.

The rearrangement uses TRBV6-1 and TRBJ2-3, with D perhaps TRBD2 (6 bases). Germline V gives CDR1 MNHNS, CDR2 SASEGT. V lost 0 bases to trimming and J lost 0 bases, with 13 bases between them. This CDR3 is 17 amino acids long. CDR3 sequence: CASSEAALAPSTDTQYF. The CDR3 DNA reads TGTGCCAGCAGTGAAGCAGCGCTAGCGCCGAGCACAGATACGCAGTATTTT.

This clone was counted only a few times. The chain carries TRBV7-2 and TRBJ2-7, with 8 bases matching TRBD1. The length of the CDR3 is 15 residues. V lost 3 bases and J lost 4; bases outside the gene matches: 8. Germline V lookup: CDR1 SGHTA, CDR2 FQGNSA. The CDR3 DNA reads TGTGCCAGCAGCTTGGGACAGGCGGATTTGTACGAGCAGTACTTC. Its translation: CASSLGQADLYEQYF.

J is TRBJ2-2 and V is TRBV21-1; the DNA was not compared with TRBD1, the D call given in the table. TRBV21-1 is a recognized pseudogene. CDR3 length: 15 residues. This chain's CDR3 is CARRENRGGTGELFF. CDR3 DNA: TGTGCCAGGAGAGAGAACAGGGGGGGGACCGGGGAGCTGTTTTTT.

The chain couples TRBV5-1 to TRBJ1-1; tentatively, D is TRBD1 (5 bases). Germline CDR1 and CDR2: SGHRS and YFSETQ. V was cut by 0 bases and J by 7 bases, with 7 bases left in between. The CDR3 consists of 12 residues. CDR3 sequence (DNA): TGCGCCAGCAGCTTGGGCACAGGTGAAGCTTTCTTT. Amino acid sequence: CASSLGTGEAFF.

The chain carries TRBV5-1 and TRBJ2-1; 10 nucleotides match TRBD2. V dropped 2 bases and J dropped 4; count of bases not matched to a gene: 9. The V gene's germline CDR1 is SGHRS and CDR2 YFSETQ. This CDR3 contains 17 residues. CDR3 amino acids: CASSFMGLAGVYNEQFF. In nucleotides, the CDR3 is TGCGCCAGCAGCTTTATGGGGCTAGCGGGGGTGTACAATGAGCAGTTCTTC.

The chain recombines TRBV6-5 with TRBJ2-4, with TRBD1 as a possible D gene (7 bases). The CDR3 totals 14 residues. Trimming stripped 6 bases from V and 8 bases from J, with 17 bases between. The V gene's germline CDR1 is MNHEY and CDR2 SVGAGI. CDR3 residues: CASSYTDREDIQYF. CDR3 nucleotide sequence: TGTGCCAGCAGCTACACCGACAGGGAGGACATTCAGTACTTC.

The rearrangement uses TRBV4-1 and TRBJ2-2; 8 bases are shared with TRBD2. Germline CDR1 reads MGHRA; CDR2 reads YSYEKL. The V and J ends lost 0 bases and 6 bases, in that order; junction bases with no gene match: 6. The CDR3 totals 16 residues. The CDR3 DNA sequence: TGCGCCAGCAGCCAAGAGAGCGGGAGTTGGGCCGGGGAGCTGTTTTTT. Translating gives CASSQESGSWAGELFF.

V usage is TRBV29-1 and J usage is TRBJ2-7, with 8 bases identical to TRBD1. CDR1 and CDR2 from the germline V gene are SQVTM and ANQGSEA. The V segment lost 5 bases and the J segment 0 bases; nucleotides outside the gene matches: 6. This CDR3 comprises 14 residues. The CDR3 sequence: CSVHPTGASYEQYF. CDR3 DNA: TGCAGCGTTCATCCGACAGGGGCCTCCTACGAGCAGTACTTC.

The CDR3 region is CASSYRGQPAYGYTF. CDR3 in DNA: TGTGCCAGCAGTTATAGAGGACAGCCCGCCTATGGCTACACCTTC. V gene TRBV6-5 combines with J gene TRBJ1-2, with D possibly TRBD1 on 6 matching bases. Germline-derived CDR1 and CDR2 are MNHEY and SVGAGI. V lost 3 bases and J 4 bases, leaving 15 bases between the germline ends. This CDR3 is built from 15 residues.

This rearrangement joins TRBV7-9 to TRBJ2-3; weak D call: TRBD2 (6 bases). Trimming shortened V by 6 bases and J by 3 bases, and 16 bases separated the two germline ends. The germline V gene encodes CDR1 SEHNR and CDR2 FQNEAQ (reference sequence). The length of the CDR3 is 15 residues. CDR3 sequence (DNA): TGTGCCAGCAGTCCGGCGACTAGATGGACAGATACGCAGTATTTT. Protein product: CASSPATRWTDTQYF.

This chain uses TRBV4-1 with TRBJ2-5, with TRBD2 matching over 8 bases. CDR3 size: 17 residues. The trim removed 5 bases at V and 1 base at J, leaving 12 bases unmatched. Germline V gene lookup returns CDR1 MGHRA and CDR2 YSYEKL. CDR3 residues: CASSYSIAGRGQETQYF. Written as DNA, the CDR3 is TGCGCCAGCAGCTACTCTATAGCGGGAAGAGGCCAAGAGACCCAGTACTTC.

The V and J genes are TRBV15 and TRBJ2-5; TRBD2 matches 11 bases. With V trimmed by 6 bases and J by 3 bases, 6 bases remained unmatched. Germline assignment: CDR1 LNHNV and CDR2 YYDKDF (reference sequence). The CDR3 has 15 residues. The CDR3 region has the DNA TGTGCCACCAGACCGGGACTAGCGGCTGAAGAGACCCAGTACTTC. Amino acids: CATRPGLAAEETQYF.

This clone was seen a handful of times. The chain joins TRBV2 to TRBJ1-2, with 8 positions matching TRBD1. The CDR3 runs 14 residues. The J segment lost 2 bases and the V segment lost 7 bases, leaving 6 bases of the junction unmatched. The germline gives CDR1 SNHLY, CDR2 FYNNEI. In DNA form, the CDR3 reads TGTGCCAGCAACGGACAGGGAAGGAACTATGGCTACACCTTC. Its translation is CASNGQGRNYGYTF.

The CDR3 spells CASITGEDTQYF. The CDR3 DNA follows: TGTGCCAGCATTACAGGGGAAGATACGCAGTATTTT. This chain joins TRBV6-5 and TRBJ2-3; 7 bases are shared with TRBD1. Germline CDR1 MNHEY, CDR2 SVGAGI. Germline trimming cut 7 bases from V and 5 bases from J; bases unmatched to any gene: 3. This CDR3 contains 12 residues.

This chain links TRBV12-3 or TRBV12-4 with TRBJ2-4; D may be TRBD1 (6 bases). There are 13 residues in the CDR3. The V end lost 3 bases, the J end lost 6 bases, and 9 bases lay between the germline ends. This chain's CDR3 is CASSLRGINIQYF. For the CDR3, the DNA is TGTGCCAGCAGTTTGAGGGGGATAAACATTCAGTACTTC.

The count of this clone is one. The rearrangement joins TRBV24-1 to TRBJ2-5; D possibly corresponds to TRBD2 (6 bases). Germline V gene data show CDR1 as KGHDR and CDR2 as SFDVKD. V lost 5 bases to trimming and J lost 5 bases, with 17 bases between them. This CDR3 spans 15 amino acids. CDR3 nucleotide sequence: TGTGCCACCAGTGGCATAACCGGGACTCAGGAGACCCAGTACTTC. Residues: CATSGITGTQETQYF.

This clone occurred once. Written as DNA, the CDR3 is TGTGCCAGCAGCTTACAGGGGGCGGACACTGAAGCTTTCTTT. Residues: CASSLQGADTEAFF. This chain joins TRBV7-2 and TRBJ1-1; 8 bases agree with TRBD1. The CDR3 is 14 residues long. From germline, CDR1 is SGHTA and CDR2 FQGNSA. Trimming cost V 2 bases and J 3 bases; bases outside gene matches: 2.